These T cell receptor beta chains were read from a single sample in a study of metastatic and nonmetastatic thyroid tumors. TCRdb re-called clones via MiXCR from the PCR reads. The table has around 30,000 clones, around 4% seen once; the top ten hold under 25%. Sequences were obtained from blood. The receptors were gathered from a female donor with papillary thyroid cancer or a benign thyroid nodule (not recorded which). Some clones in this sample may be carry-over from other donors' samples. Each CDR3 is given with its conserved first and last residue. The order of the fields is clone size, V gene, D gene, J gene, CDR3 DNA, CDR3 protein. A D gene is named only where the DNA matches it firmly. Clone size is shown for a subset of rows, as once, few, many or a class of expanded clone.

clone size: few; V gene: TRBV11-2; D gene: .; J gene: TRBJ1-1; CDR3 DNA: TGTGCCAGCAGCTCGCAACCGAACACTGAAGCTTTCTTT; CDR3 protein: CASSSQPNTEAFF
clone size: .; V gene: TRBV7-2; D gene: TRBD2; J gene: TRBJ2-7; CDR3 DNA: TGTGCCAGCAGCCGGGGGTGGCTAGCGGATGGCTCCTACGATCAGTACTTC; CDR3 protein: CASSRGWLADGSYDQYF
clone size: few; V gene: TRBV2; D gene: .; J gene: TRBJ2-7; CDR3 DNA: TGTGCCAGCAGTTACCCGGGACGTACCGGATCCTACGAGCAGTACTTC; CDR3 protein: CASSYPGRTGSYEQYF
clone size: .; V gene: TRBV27; D gene: .; J gene: TRBJ2-2; CDR3 DNA: TGTGCCAGCAGTTCGGGACAGACACGACTAGCTGGCGGGGAGCTGTTTTTT; CDR3 protein: CASSSGQTRLAGGELFF
clone size: few; V gene: TRBV7-3; D gene: TRBD1; J gene: TRBJ1-6; CDR3 DNA: TGTGCCAGCAGACTCGGACAGGGTGATTCACCCATCCACTTT; CDR3 protein: CASRLGQGDSPIHF
clone size: .; V gene: TRBV2; D gene: TRBD2; J gene: TRBJ2-3; CDR3 DNA: TGTGCCAGCAGACGTCTAGCGGGAGTATCAGATACGCAGTATTTT; CDR3 protein: CASRRLAGVSDTQYF
clone size: many; V gene: TRBV5-6; D gene: TRBD2; J gene: TRBJ2-7; CDR3 DNA: TGTGCCAGCAGCTACCGACTAGCGGGGCACGAGCAGTACTTC; CDR3 protein: CASSYRLAGHEQYF
clone size: .; V gene: TRBV9; D gene: TRBD2; J gene: TRBJ2-7; CDR3 DNA: TGTGCCAGCAGGGGACTAGCGGGAGGAAGGATCTACGAGCAGTACTTC; CDR3 protein: CASRGLAGGRIYEQYF
clone size: many; V gene: TRBV9; D gene: .; J gene: TRBJ1-1; CDR3 DNA: TGTGCCAGCAGCGTGGCCGGGGGCCTCGGGACTGAAGCTTTCTTT; CDR3 protein: CASSVAGGLGTEAFF
clone size: many; V gene: TRBV24-1; D gene: .; J gene: TRBJ2-1; CDR3 DNA: TGTGCCACTGGGTGGTTAGCTGAGCAGTTCTTC; CDR3 protein: CATGWLAEQFF
clone size: few; V gene: TRBV6-1; D gene: .; J gene: TRBJ2-7; CDR3 DNA: TGTGCCAGCAGTGGAACTAGCCCCGAGCAGTACTTC; CDR3 protein: CASSGTSPEQYF
clone size: many; V gene: TRBV25-1; D gene: TRBD1; J gene: TRBJ2-3; CDR3 DNA: TGTGCCAGCGCTGCCGGGACAGGGGAAACAGATACGCAGTATTTT; CDR3 protein: CASAAGTGETDTQYF
clone size: many; V gene: TRBV5-1; D gene: TRBD2; J gene: TRBJ2-5; CDR3 DNA: TGCGCCAGCAGCTTGGCTAGCGGGAAGGAAAAGACCCAGTACTTC; CDR3 protein: CASSLASGKEKTQYF
clone size: medium-sized; V gene: TRBV6-1; D gene: .; J gene: TRBJ1-1; CDR3 DNA: TGTGCCAGCAGCGAAAGAGGGAGGGACGTGGCTTTCTTT; CDR3 protein: CASSERGRDVAFF
clone size: many; V gene: TRBV6-1; D gene: .; J gene: TRBJ2-7; CDR3 DNA: TGTGCCAGCAGGGACTACTACGAGCAGTACTTC; CDR3 protein: CASRDYYEQYF
clone size: many; V gene: TRBV10-2; D gene: .; J gene: TRBJ1-3; CDR3 DNA: TGCGCCAGCAGTGAACAGGGTGGAAACACCATATATTTT; CDR3 protein: CASSEQGGNTIYF
clone size: medium-sized; V gene: TRBV28; D gene: .; J gene: TRBJ1-2; CDR3 DNA: TGTGCCAGCAGTTTACAGGGCACTAGCTATGGCTACACCTTC; CDR3 protein: CASSLQGTSYGYTF
clone size: few; V gene: TRBV6-1; D gene: .; J gene: TRBJ2-1; CDR3 DNA: TGTGCCAGCAGTGCCCGGGCGGGACTCAACAATGAGCAGTTCTTC; CDR3 protein: CASSARAGLNNEQFF
clone size: .; V gene: TRBV15; D gene: .; J gene: TRBJ1-6; CDR3 DNA: TGTGCCCCCAGCAGCGAAACAGGGAGGGCCTCACCCCTCCACTTT; CDR3 protein: CAPSSETGRASPLHF
clone size: many; V gene: TRBV11-3; D gene: .; J gene: TRBJ1-1; CDR3 DNA: TGTGCCAGCAGCTTAGAAGGGGTGAACACTGAAGCTTTCTTT; CDR3 protein: CASSLEGVNTEAFF
clone size: many; V gene: TRBV18; D gene: .; J gene: TRBJ1-6; CDR3 DNA: TGTGCCAGCTCACGCCCAGGGTTAGGAAATTCACCCCTCCACTTT; CDR3 protein: CASSRPGLGNSPLHF
clone size: .; V gene: TRBV12-3/TRBV12-4; D gene: .; J gene: TRBJ2-7; CDR3 DNA: TGTGCCAGCAGTTCCACAGGGTCCTCTTACGGGCAGTACTTC; CDR3 protein: CASSSTGSSYGQYF
clone size: many; V gene: TRBV18; D gene: TRBD2; J gene: TRBJ2-7; CDR3 DNA: TGTGCCAGCTCACCACTACGGGAGGGTACCCGAGCCTACGAGCAGTACTTC; CDR3 protein: CASSPLREGTRAYEQYF